This passage covers 18 T cell receptor beta chains from one sample sequenced in a study of T cell responses to AZD1222 COVID-19 vaccine. Clones were sequenced by immunoSEQ multiplex PCR, and TCRdb holds only the in-frame ones, with some missing. The sample lists 120,000 or so clones; roughly 90% were seen once. The sequenced sample was peripheral blood, obtained on day 0 of AZD1222 vaccination. These receptor sequences come from an adult in good health.

The chain couples TRBV5-1 to TRBJ1-4; maybe TRBD1 (6 bases). Trimming took off 2 bases at V and 7 bases at J, with 12 bases between the two ends. The CDR3 is 14 residues long. The V gene's germline CDR1 is SGHRS and CDR2 YFSETQ. The CDR3 nucleotides read TGCGCCAGCAGCTTACCAGGGGCCGGTGAAAAACTGTTTTTT. Protein sequence: CASSLPGAGEKLFF. Combining the CDR3 with reference TRBV5-1 and TRBJ1-4 gives the whole variable domain KAGVTQTPRYLIKTRGQQVTLSCSPISGHRSVSWYQQTPGQGLQFLFEYFSETQRNKGNFPGRFSGRQFSNSRSEMNVSTLELGDSALYLCASSLPGAGEKLFFGSGTQLSVL.

The CDR3, as DNA: TGCAGTCTGCTTGGGGACTATGGCTACACCTTC. It is translated as CSLLGDYGYTF. The rearrangement links TRBV29-1 to TRBJ1-2; unclear D gene. This CDR3 is 11 amino acids long. Per germline, CDR1 SQVTM and CDR2 ANQGSEA. Together with reference TRBV29-1 and TRBJ1-2, the CDR3 gives the full variable domain: SAVISQKPSRDICQRGTSLTIQCQVDSQVTMMFWYRQQPGQSLTLIATANQGSEATYESGFVIDKFPISRPNLTFSTLTVSNMSPEDSSIYLCSLLGDYGYTFGSGTRLTVV.

The V call is TRBV27, the J call TRBJ2-7, with D possibly being TRBD1 or TRBD2 (5 bases each). Germline V lookup: CDR1 MNHEY, CDR2 SMNVEV (reference sequence). The CDR3 is 15 residues long. V shed 6 bases and J shed 1 base, with 16 bases lying between them. Here the CDR3 reads CASSRAGALSYEQYF. The CDR3 region has the DNA TGTGCCAGCAGCCGTGCCGGGGCCTTATCCTACGAGCAGTACTTC.

This chain joins TRBV5-5 and TRBJ2-3; maybe TRBD2 (5 bases). Trimming took off 3 bases at V and 9 bases at J, with 14 bases between the two ends. This CDR3 is 13 amino acids long. Germline CDR1 SGHKS, CDR2 YYEKEE (reference sequence). As DNA, the CDR3 is TGTGCCAGCAGCTCGGAGGTAGCCGTCACGCAGTATTTT. Its translation: CASSSEVAVTQYF.

The chain couples TRBV30 to TRBJ1-3; D unclear. The germline V and J ends were trimmed by 2 bases and 4 bases, with 15 bases remaining between them. The CDR3 runs to 15 residues. Looked up from germline, CDR1 is GTSNPN and CDR2 is SVGIG (reference sequence). The CDR3 nucleotides are TGTGCCTGGAGTTCCAAGTCGGGTCAAGGAAACACCATATATTTT. Translating gives CAWSSKSGQGNTIYF. The complete variable domain, with remaining parts taken from reference TRBV30 and TRBJ1-3, reads SQTIHQWPATLVQPVGSPLSLECTVEGTSNPNLYWYRQAAGRGLQLLFYSVGIGQISSEVPQNLSASRPQDRQFILSSKKLLLSDSGFYLCAWSSKSGQGNTIYFGEGSWLTVV.

V is TRBV12-3 or TRBV12-4 and J is TRBJ1-1; D not resolved. The ends were cut back, 3 bases at V and 6 bases at J, with 5 bases in the middle. The CDR3 totals 11 residues. CDR3 protein: CASSFGSEAFF. In DNA form, the CDR3 reads TGTGCCAGCAGTTTCGGCTCTGAAGCTTTCTTT.

The chain employs TRBV5-4 and TRBJ2-7; D remains ambiguous. Per the germline V gene, CDR1 is SGHNT and CDR2 is YYREEE (reference sequence). The CDR3 sequence is 13 residues long. Deletions cut 0 bases from V and 3 bases from J, with 7 bases between. The CDR3 is CASSLVGNYEQYF. DNA of the CDR3: TGTGCCAGCAGCTTGGTAGGGAACTACGAGCAGTACTTC.

The chain combines TRBV3-1 (or the pseudogene TRBV3-2) with TRBJ2-5; 8 bases fit TRBD2. Germline V gives CDR1 LGHDT, CDR2 YNNKEL (reference sequence). The CDR3 sequence is 16 residues long. V gave up 1 base and J gave up 4 bases; unmatched junction bases: 8. The CDR3 DNA sequence: TGTGCCAGCAGCCAAGTTCCCGGGAGGGGATTAGAGACCCAGTACTTC. This codes for CASSQVPGRGLETQYF.

The chain recombines TRBV5-1 with TRBJ2-2; D is possibly TRBD2 (6 bases). V gave up 5 bases and J gave up 0 bases, with 14 bases separating them. The CDR3 is 16 residues long. CDR1 and CDR2 from the germline V gene are SGHRS and YFSETQ. This CDR3 reads CASRALGSANTGELFF. The CDR3 bases are TGCGCCAGCAGAGCCCTCGGGAGTGCGAACACCGGGGAGCTGTTTTTT.

A remark on this clone: Lacking the conserved final phenylalanine or tryptophan, this CDR3 likely reflects a read error. The limits of the CDR3 on the DNA are not certain, so only TCRdb's listed CDR3 is given. The V call is TRBV12-5, the J call TRBJ1-2; TRBD1 is the table's D call, not checked against the DNA. Germline assignment: CDR1 LGHNT and CDR2 FRNRAP. Both ends counted, the CDR3 spans 13 residues. The chain's CDR3 is CASGGRNLQGKTY.

V and J are TRBV6-6 and TRBJ2-7; TRBD2 is a possible D gene (5 bases). The germline CDR1 and CDR2 sequences are MNHNY and SVGAGI (reference sequence). CDR3 size: 12 residues. Trimming removed 4 bases from V and 7 bases from J, with 11 bases in between. The CDR3 loop is CASSLGPGEQYF. CDR3 in DNA: TGTGCCAGCAGTTTAGGGCCGGGGGAGCAGTACTTC.

V usage is TRBV14 and J usage is TRBJ2-5, with a weak D call TRBD2 (6 bases). The CDR3 sequence is 15 residues long. V dropped 4 bases and J dropped 2 bases, with 14 bases sitting between them. CDR1 is SGHDN, CDR2 FVKESK, per germline. CDR3 in amino acids: CASSPISGSQETQYF. In DNA, the CDR3 is TGTGCCAGCAGCCCGATTTCCGGGAGTCAAGAGACCCAGTACTTC.

The chain couples TRBV6-5 to TRBJ1-5; D gene ambiguous. Germline CDR1 reads MNHEY; CDR2 reads SVGAGI. The germline V and J ends were trimmed by 6 bases and 4 bases, with 16 bases remaining between them. CDR3 length: 15 residues. CDR3 sequence (DNA): TGTGCCAGCAGGCCTACAGAGCACGGAAATCAGCCCCAGCATTTT. As protein: CASRPTEHGNQPQHF.

The chain combines TRBV7-9 with TRBJ1-3, with TRBD1 matching over 7 bases. J was trimmed by 4 bases and V by 11 bases; bases with no gene match: 11. There are 14 residues in the CDR3. CDR1 is SEHNR and CDR2 is FQNEAQ in the germline V gene (reference sequence). Here the CDR3 DNA reads TGTGCCGTAAATATGCGGGACAGAGGAAACACCATATATTTT. It yields the protein CAVNMRDRGNTIYF.

The CDR3 coding sequence is TGTGCCAGCAGCGAACCCCAGGAGGGATGGAACACTGAAGCTTTCTTT. Amino acid sequence: CASSEPQEGWNTEAFF. This chain links TRBV2 with TRBJ1-1; D gene unclear. Germline-derived CDR1 and CDR2 are SNHLY and FYNNEI. The CDR3 loop spans 16 amino acids. V dropped 6 bases and J dropped 1 base, with 18 bases sitting between them. Supplemented by reference TRBV2 and TRBJ1-1, the full variable domain reads EPEVTQTPSHQVTQMGQEVILRCVPISNHLYFYWYRQILGQKVEFLVSFYNNEISEKSEIFDDQFSVERPDGSNFTLKIRSTKLEDSAMYFCASSEPQEGWNTEAFFGQGTRLTVV.

The rearrangement uses TRBV19 and TRBJ1-5; D ambiguous. Trimming shortened V by 3 bases and J by 0 bases, and 6 bases separated the two germline ends. The germline CDR1 and CDR2 sequences are LNHDA and SQIVND (reference sequence). The CDR3 covers 14 residues. The CDR3 region is CASSIGYSNQPQHF. The CDR3 bases are TGTGCCAGTAGTATCGGGTATAGCAATCAGCCCCAGCATTTT.

The chain employs TRBV6-1 and TRBJ1-4, with 7 bases aligning to TRBD1. The CDR3 loop spans 16 amino acids. Unmatched junction bases numbered 7, after V lost 3 bases and J lost 3 bases. From germline, CDR1 is MNHNS and CDR2 SASEGT. The CDR3 DNA reads TGTGCCAGCAGTGAGCTCGGACAGGTGCCTAATGAAAAACTGTTTTTT. It specifies CASSELGQVPNEKLFF.

CDR3 nucleotides: TGCGCCAGCAGCGTGCCCGGGACGGTAATCGGGGAGCTGTTTTTT. It translates to CASSVPGTVIGELFF. This rearrangement joins TRBV5-1 to TRBJ2-2; D assignment may be TRBD1 or TRBD2 (5 bases each). The germline gives CDR1 SGHRS, CDR2 YFSETQ. CDR3 size: 15 residues. Deletions cut 4 bases from V and 7 bases from J, with 17 bases between.